The 32 T cell receptor beta chains in this list originate from one sample, sequenced in a study of T-cell reconstitution after alpha-beta-depleted transplantation in children. General study findings and limits: Newly produced T cells mostly provided counts and TCRbeta diversity after one year, as hyperexpanded clones declined.

Unique molecular identifiers were used to barcode this TCRbeta library. TCRdb re-derived calls from the PCR reads in MiXCR, one entry per CDR3 protein. The table records hundreds of thousands of distinct CDR3 sequences, 6.5% to 9% of them present only once. Antigen specificity for these receptors is unknown. Sequencing was performed on peripheral blood, taken 360 days after TCRalphabeta/CD19-depleted stem cell transplant. These TCRs come from a female patient aged 2-10 years who had a stem cell transplant for Fanconi anemia, so the T cells may come from the graft donor.

This clonotype was counted between two and nine times. The chain is built from TRBV28 and TRBJ2-7; the D gene is possibly TRBD2 (6 bases). V was pared by 10 bases and J by 3 bases, with 13 bases between. The CDR3 loop spans 12 amino acids. Germline values: CDR1 MDHEN, CDR2 SYDVKM. The CDR3 DNA reads as TGTGCCACAACATCGGGGGTCTACGAGCAGTACGTC. Amino acid sequence: CATTSGVYEQYV.

The DNA of the CDR3 is TGCGCCAGCAGCCAGGCGTATAGACCAGATACGCAGTATTTT. This sequence encodes CASSQAYRPDTQYF. This rearrangement joins TRBV4-1 to TRBJ2-3, with D unclear. CDR1 MGHRA and CDR2 YSYEKL come from the germline V gene. With 3 bases removed from V and 4 bases from J, the gap between germline ends came to 11 bases. The CDR3 covers 14 residues.

This clonotype was recorded many times. This sequence joins TRBV29-1 and TRBJ1-1; 8 bases align to TRBD1. The CDR3 has 13 amino acids. Germline-derived CDR1 and CDR2 are SQVTM and ANQGSEA. V was pared by 5 bases and J by 2 bases, with 4 bases of the junction left unmatched. CDR3 DNA: TGCAGCGTTCCCGGACAGGGCAACACTGAAGCTTTCTTT. Amino acid sequence: CSVPGQGNTEAFF.

This clonotype was recorded at least ten times. This chain uses TRBV12-3 or TRBV12-4 with TRBJ2-2; 7 positions match TRBD2. V shed 1 base, J shed 4 bases, and the junction held 6 bases outside the gene matches. The CDR3 spans 16 residues. CDR3 loop: CASSLGGGRGTGELFF. As DNA, the CDR3 is TGTGCCAGCAGTTTAGGGGGAGGGAGAGGCACCGGGGAGCTGTTTTTT.

Many counts were recorded for this clonotype. This chain links TRBV20-1 with TRBJ2-1; D gene unclear. The CDR3 runs to 12 residues. Germline-derived CDR1 and CDR2 are DFQATT and SNEGSKA (reference sequence). V shed 1 base and J shed 5 bases, with 6 bases lying between them. The CDR3 region has the DNA TGCAGTGCTAGAGGGCACGACAATGAGCAGTTCTTC. Its translation: CSARGHDNEQFF.

V is TRBV25-1 and J is TRBJ2-2; TRBD1 might be the D (7 bases). The germline V gene has CDR1 MGHDK and CDR2 SYGVNS. V was trimmed by 4 bases and J by 4 bases, leaving 10 bases between them. This CDR3 is built from 14 residues. The CDR3 DNA follows: TGTGCCAGCAGTGGGCAGGGGGGCACCGGGGAGCTGTTTTTT. Its translation: CASSGQGGTGELFF.

This clonotype was observed many times. The CDR3 is CASSLPGGGKYNEQFF. DNA for the CDR3: TGTGCCAGCAGTTTACCGGGCGGCGGAAAATACAATGAGCAGTTCTTC. The J gene is TRBJ2-1, the V gene TRBV12-3 or TRBV12-4; the D is unclear. The CDR3 consists of 16 residues. V gave up 2 bases and J gave up 4 bases, with 15 bases separating them.

This clonotype was found a few times. The CDR3 spells CASSLPNPTGTRPTSYEQYF. CDR3 coding DNA: TGTGCCAGCAGCTTACCGAACCCGACAGGGACGCGGCCCACCTCCTACGAGCAGTACTTC. The V call is TRBV7-8, the J call TRBJ2-7, with TRBD1 matching over 7 bases. The germline CDR1 and CDR2 sequences are SGHVS and FQNEAQ. This CDR3 contains 20 residues. With V trimmed by 2 bases and J by 0 bases, 19 bases remained unmatched.

The sample holds a few counts of this clonotype. V is TRBV27 and J is TRBJ2-3; TRBD1 agrees at 8 bases. The CDR3 loop spans 16 amino acids. V was pared by 4 bases and J by 4 bases, with 10 bases of the junction left unmatched. From germline, CDR1 is MNHEY and CDR2 SMNVEV (reference sequence). CDR3: CASSSPDRGRPDTQYF. Here the CDR3 DNA reads TGTGCCAGCAGTTCCCCAGACAGGGGCCGGCCAGATACGCAGTATTTT.

There are a few counts of this clonotype. The chain carries TRBV7-6 and TRBJ2-7; 7 bases fit TRBD2. There are 14 residues in the CDR3. Unmatched junction bases numbered 3, after V lost 2 bases and J lost 2 bases. Germline V gene lookup returns CDR1 SGHVS and CDR2 FNYEAQ. CDR3 nucleotide sequence: TGTGCCAGCAGCTTACAAGCGGGAACCTACGAGCAGTACTTC. Protein sequence: CASSLQAGTYEQYF.

The chain is built from TRBV6-5 and TRBJ1-2; D remains ambiguous. V was shortened by 6 bases and J by 0 bases, with 8 bases between the two germline ends. The CDR3 totals 13 residues. CDR1 and CDR2 from the germline V gene are MNHEY and SVGAGI. CDR3 bases: TGTGCCAGCAGACCAACAACTAACTATGGCTACACCTTC. Translated, it gives CASRPTTNYGYTF.

This clonotype occurred many times. This chain connects TRBV15 to TRBJ2-7; 7 nucleotides line up with TRBD2. The germline V gene encodes CDR1 LNHNV and CDR2 YYDKDF (reference sequence). Trimming took 5 bases from V and 4 from J; bases not matched to a gene: 5. This CDR3 is 13 amino acids long. CDR3 bases: TGTGCCACCAGCTGGGGGGAGGGTTACGAGCAGTACTTC. It specifies CATSWGEGYEQYF.

This clonotype has a count of ten or more. The rearrangement uses TRBV7-2 and TRBJ2-4; D call uncertain. The CDR3 totals 15 residues. Trimming left V 3 bases short and J 0 bases short, with 9 bases between. CDR1 is SGHTA and CDR2 is FQGNSA in the germline V gene. The CDR3 DNA is TGTGCCAGCAGCTTCCACCGACTAGCCAAAAACATTCAGTACTTC. Its protein is CASSFHRLAKNIQYF.

Ten or more counts support this clonotype. The chain combines TRBV20-1 with TRBJ2-1; tentative D call: TRBD2 (5 bases). Trimming removed 3 bases from V and 12 bases from J, with 9 bases in between. The CDR3 spans 10 residues. The germline CDR1 and CDR2 sequences are DFQATT and SNEGSKA (reference sequence). In DNA, the CDR3 is TGCAGTGCTAGTTTCGAGGGGCAGTTCTTC. The encoded protein is CSASFEGQFF.

This clonotype was recorded many times. This chain joins TRBV7-2 and TRBJ2-3; TRBD1 or TRBD2 may be the D gene (5 bases each). The V gene's germline CDR1 is SGHTA and CDR2 FQGNSA. V shed 4 bases and J shed 2 bases, with 10 bases lying between them. The length of the CDR3 is 14 residues. In DNA, the CDR3 is TGTGCCAGCAGCTGGGACGGGACCACAGATACGCAGTATTTT. It specifies CASSWDGTTDTQYF.

This clonotype was detected only once. The J gene is TRBJ2-7, the V gene TRBV10-3; D remains unclear. V shed 4 bases and J shed 0 bases, with 7 bases lying between them. The CDR3 has 13 amino acids. Germline V gene sequence: CDR1 ENHRY, CDR2 SYGVKD. CDR3 amino acids: CAISGPSSYEQYF. The CDR3, as DNA: TGTGCCATCAGTGGACCGAGCTCCTACGAGCAGTACTTC.

The rearrangement uses TRBV14 and TRBJ1-2; 8 bases are a match to TRBD1. V trimming: 1 base; J trimming: 4 bases; junction bases outside the gene matches: 8. CDR1 is SGHDN and CDR2 is FVKESK in the germline V gene. There are 16 residues in the CDR3. In DNA, the CDR3 is TGTGCCAGCAGCCAAGGTCGGGACAGGAGTTTCTATGGCTACACCTTC. Translated: CASSQGRDRSFYGYTF.

This clonotype has at least ten counts. V and J are TRBV5-1 and TRBJ1-4, with TRBD1 identical over 10 bases. The V gene end was trimmed by 0 bases and the J gene end by 8 bases; junction bases not matched to a gene: 4. In germline, CDR1 is SGHRS, CDR2 YFSETQ. CDR3 length: 15 amino acids. The CDR3 is CASSLGGTGDEKLFF. As DNA, the CDR3 is TGCGCCAGCAGCTTGGGTGGGACAGGGGACGAAAAACTGTTTTTT.

There are many counts of this clonotype. The rearrangement joins TRBV5-1 to TRBJ2-3; D gene uncertain. V was pared by 5 bases and J by 2 bases, with 18 bases between. This CDR3 spans 16 amino acids. From germline, CDR1 is SGHRS and CDR2 YFSETQ. CDR3 residues: CASRRLQLRSTDTQYF. DNA for the CDR3: TGCGCCAGCAGGAGGCTACAACTAAGATCCACAGATACGCAGTATTTT.

This clonotype has more than one count but fewer than ten. The chain carries TRBV6-5 and TRBJ2-2, with 9 bases fitting TRBD1. CDR1 is MNHEY, CDR2 SVGAGI, per germline. The length of the CDR3 is 18 residues. V shed 4 bases, J shed 4 bases, and the junction held 13 bases outside the gene matches. CDR3 protein: CASSSWDPGQGGTGELFF. CDR3 bases: TGTGCCAGCAGTTCCTGGGATCCGGGACAGGGAGGCACCGGGGAGCTGTTTTTT.

This clonotype was found many times. The gene calls are TRBV20-1 and TRBJ2-3; a possible D gene is TRBD2 (6 bases). From germline, CDR1 is DFQATT and CDR2 SNEGSKA (reference sequence). V was cut by 3 bases and J by 4 bases, with 8 bases left in between. The CDR3 totals 12 residues. CDR3 in amino acids: CSARASADTQYF. DNA of the CDR3: TGCAGTGCTAGGGCTAGCGCAGATACGCAGTATTTT.

This clonotype has at least ten counts. The J gene is TRBJ2-3, the V gene TRBV7-9, with TRBD1 matching over 8 bases. The V gene's germline CDR1 is SEHNR and CDR2 FQNEAQ (reference sequence). This CDR3 has 16 residues. Trimming took 2 bases from V and 2 from J; bases not matched to a gene: 6. CDR3 nucleotides: TGTGCCAGCAGCTTACCCGACAGGGGTCCCACAGATACGCAGTATTTT. Amino acids: CASSLPDRGPTDTQYF.

This clonotype has a handful of counts. V usage is TRBV9 and J usage is TRBJ2-7, with 10 bases identical to TRBD2. Germline V lookup: CDR1 SGDLS, CDR2 YYNGEE. This CDR3 spans 15 amino acids. Germline trimming cut 3 bases from V and 0 bases from J; bases unmatched to any gene: 3. The CDR3 sequence: CASSGGLASSYEQYF. The CDR3 DNA reads TGTGCCAGCAGCGGGGGACTAGCGAGCTCCTACGAGCAGTACTTC. Full variable domain (remainder filled in from reference TRBV9 and TRBJ2-7): DSGVTQTPKHLITATGQRVTLRCSPRSGDLSVYWYQQSLDQGLQFLIQYYNGEERAKGNILERFSAQQFPDLHSELNLSSLELGDSALYFCASSGGLASSYEQYFGPGTRLTVT.

This clonotype was detected ten times or more. The genes are TRBV6-1 and TRBJ1-2, with D perhaps matching TRBD1 (6 bases). The V gene's germline CDR1 is MNHNS and CDR2 SASEGT. The CDR3 has 15 residues. The V gene lost 2 bases and the J gene lost 0 bases, with 10 bases spanning the gap. Here the CDR3 DNA reads TGTGCCAGCAGTGAAACAGGGTGGGCTAACTATGGCTACACCTTC. Residues: CASSETGWANYGYTF.

The chain combines TRBV25-1 with TRBJ1-1, with 8 bases that match TRBD1. The length of the CDR3 is 18 residues. With 5 bases clipped from V and 0 bases from J, the junction kept 14 bases outside the gene matches. The V gene's germline CDR1 is MGHDK and CDR2 SYGVNS. CDR3 nucleotide sequence: TGTGCCAGCAGTCCACGTGAGGACAGGGCTTACATGAACACTGAAGCTTTCTTT. Protein: CASSPREDRAYMNTEAFF. The entire variable domain, with the rest obtained from reference TRBV25-1 and TRBJ1-1, is as follows: EADIYQTPRYLVIGTGKKITLECSQTMGHDKMYWYQQDPGMELHLIHYSYGVNSTEKGDLSSESTVSRIRTEHFPLTLESARPSHTSQYLCASSPREDRAYMNTEAFFGQGTRLTVV.

This clonotype has more than one count but fewer than ten. The CDR3 here is CASSPILTGSLWNEQYV. DNA for the CDR3: TGTGCCAGCAGTCCCATATTAACCGGGTCCTTATGGAACGAGCAGTACGTC. The chain is built from TRBV28 and TRBJ2-7; D gene ambiguous. V was cut by 5 bases and J by 5 bases, with 25 bases left in between. The CDR3 runs 17 residues. Germline CDR1 reads MDHEN; CDR2 reads SYDVKM.

This clonotype was counted at least ten times. The chain links TRBV5-1 to TRBJ1-2; D may be TRBD1 (5 bases). The CDR3 has 12 amino acids. Germline loops: CDR1 SGHRS, CDR2 YFSETQ. Trimming took off 0 bases at V and 8 bases at J, with 8 bases between the two ends. CDR3 in amino acids: CASSLEGVGYTF. CDR3 nucleotides: TGCGCCAGCAGCTTGGAAGGGGTAGGCTACACCTTC.

The chain carries TRBV27 and TRBJ2-7, with TRBD2 matching over 7 bases. CDR1 and CDR2 (germline): MNHEY, SMNVEV (reference sequence). The length of the CDR3 is 14 residues. V lost 5 bases to trimming and J lost 2 bases; unmatched junction nucleotides: 6. Here the CDR3 reads CASSLGGDPYEQYF. CDR3 sequence (DNA): TGTGCCAGCAGTCTGGGGGGGGATCCCTACGAGCAGTACTTC.

This clonotype showed up many times. The CDR3 reads CATDPLRANQPQHF. As DNA, the CDR3 is TGTGCCACCGATCCTTTGAGGGCCAATCAGCCCCAGCATTTT. This chain links TRBV15 with TRBJ1-5; D uncertain. With 8 bases removed from V and 3 bases from J, the gap between germline ends came to 14 bases. The CDR3 is made up of 14 amino acids. From germline, CDR1 is LNHNV and CDR2 YYDKDF (reference sequence).

There are many counts of this clonotype. The chain couples TRBV25-1 to TRBJ2-1; 7 bases are shared with TRBD2. After removal of 7 bases from V and 2 bases from J, the junction contained 5 bases not matched to a gene. This CDR3 is 14 amino acids long. Germline CDR1 MGHDK, CDR2 SYGVNS. CDR3 coding DNA: TGTGCCAGCACCGGCGGGAGCCCCTACAATGAGCAGTTCTTC. Translated, it gives CASTGGSPYNEQFF.

In the case of this clonotype: One end of the junction does not line up with germline, which may come from a read error. This chain uses TRBV5-1 with TRBJ1-2; 7 positions agree with TRBD1. The V gene's germline CDR1 is SGHRS and CDR2 YFSETQ. The CDR3 spans 16 residues. In DNA, the CDR3 is TGCGCCAGCAGCTTGTGGCTACAGGGGATCAACTGTGGCTACACCTTC. Translating gives CASSLWLQGINCGYTF.

The genes are TRBV28 and TRBJ1-2, with 7 bases fitting TRBD1. Trimming took 5 bases from V and 6 from J; bases not matched to a gene: 9. The germline gives CDR1 MDHEN, CDR2 SYDVKM. The CDR3 covers 14 residues. CDR3 DNA sequence: TGTGCCAGCAGTGACACTATACAGGGGAATGGCTACACCTTC. Translating it yields CASSDTIQGNGYTF.